Reported below is one T cell receptor beta chain. Its antigen is not yet known. Base-call qualities are not available, and no considerably larger clone is one nucleotide away. Genomic DNA was extracted from sorted cells with the QIAGEN DNeasy Blood and Tissue Kit for TCRbeta CDR3 sequencing. High-throughput TCRbeta CDR3 sequencing, including PCR amplification with bias correction and internal controls, was performed commercially through immunoSEQ. The source study handled its data this way. Unique productive TCRbeta sequences were defined by CDR3 nucleotide sequence where primers matched, and otherwise by CDR3 amino acid sequence together with Vbeta and Jbeta genes. As a correction for sorting error, sequences shared between sorted populations at a frequency ratio of 2:1 or less were discarded, and the remaining shared sequences were assigned to the higher population. Sequences were defined as donor-reactive when expanded at least 5-fold in CFSE-low cells versus unstimulated cells and present at a frequency of at least 0.01% in CFSE-low cells. Jensen-Shannon divergence, calculated on the top 100 TCRbeta sequences ranked by frequency, was used to quantify repertoire divergence. For samples with multiple sequencing runs, sorting error was corrected separately for each run before the runs were pooled. What TCRdb holds here is the immuneACCESS table cut down to in-frame rearrangements. Part of the clones is not present; checked against another copy, under half of the missing clones reflect an unresolved V gene, and the others are unexplained. The V and J calls and the clone size are those of that table, but D and trimming were determined from the DNA. Within this sample are approximately 20,000 clones, with more than 65% of them counted one time only. Roughly 24% of the sample belongs to the ten largest clones.

Measured from the cysteine to the phenylalanine, the CDR3 is 16 residues long. Just CDR3 DNA is preserved here, 48 bases in frame from base 1. Per the germline V gene, SGDLS is the CDR1 and YYNGEE is the CDR2. This specimen's time point label, per the study, means: 6 months after combined kidney and bone marrow transplant. The transplants used related donors along with nonmyeloablative bone marrow transplantation, and in the human trials mixed chimerism was transient. Unstimulated Tregs (CD4+CD25+CD127-), CD4+ non-Tregs (CD4+CD25-), CD4 and CD8 cells were FACS-sorted from thawed PBMCs. Patients were 4 combined kidney and bone marrow transplant recipients from the ITN036ST trial, and only these trial subjects had samples available. Healthy control blood was processed to PBMCs by Ficoll density gradient and cryopreserved, and patient PBMCs were collected before and after transplant. This sample is drawn from a study of Tregs in tolerant kidney transplant recipients (dated by TCRdb to about 2019). At the level of the whole study: The study used TCRbeta sequencing to identify donor-specific regulatory T cells before combined kidney and bone marrow transplantation, then tracked those cells after transplant.

Beyond this particular receptor, the publication reports: For some patients, the PCR primers changed as time went on, which meant samples from those patients could not be compared with one another at the nucleotide level. Because only a small number of patients were included, the study had limitations, and the results will need to be validated in larger populations as well as under other immunosuppression protocols. Donor-specific Treg expansion was found to exceed global Treg expansion in tolerant patients, suggesting antigen-driven rather than nonspecific expansion. Expanding Tregs with activated donor B cells appeared to identify the most biologically relevant and donor-specific TCRbeta repertoire. Biological reproducibility was not directly assessed, although technical replication error appeared to be minimal.

This sequence uses TRBV9 and TRBJ2-5; 7 bases in the middle match TRBD2. With the DNA end fitting TRBJ2-7 better, the J assignment may be wrong. The clonotype was recovered from a human patient who received a combined kidney and bone marrow transplant. In transplant recipients, some T cells may be of donor rather than host origin. The sequenced sample was CD8+ T cells from blood (PBMCs), obtained 6 months after the transplant. The sequence in DNA is TGTGCCAGCAGCGTGGGGGGAGGGGCTCCGACCTACGAGCAGTACTTC. Its translation is CASSVGGGAPTYEQYF.